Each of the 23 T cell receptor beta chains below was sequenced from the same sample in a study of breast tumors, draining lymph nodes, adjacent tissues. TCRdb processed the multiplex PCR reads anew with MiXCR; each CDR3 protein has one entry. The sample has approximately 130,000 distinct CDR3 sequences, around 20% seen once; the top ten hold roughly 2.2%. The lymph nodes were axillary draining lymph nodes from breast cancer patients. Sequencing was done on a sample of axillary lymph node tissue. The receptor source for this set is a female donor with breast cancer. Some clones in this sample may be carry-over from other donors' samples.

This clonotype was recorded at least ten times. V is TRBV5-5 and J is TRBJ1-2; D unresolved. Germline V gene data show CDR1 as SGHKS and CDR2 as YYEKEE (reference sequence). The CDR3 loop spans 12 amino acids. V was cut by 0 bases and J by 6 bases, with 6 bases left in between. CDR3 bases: TGTGCCAGCAGCTTGGATATCGATGGCTACACCTTC. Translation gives CASSLDIDGYTF. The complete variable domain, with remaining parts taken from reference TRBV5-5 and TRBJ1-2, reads DAGVTQSPTHLIKTRGQQVTLRCSPISGHKSVSWYQQVLGQGPQFIFQYYEKEERGRGNFPDRFSARQFPNYSSELNVNALLLGDSALYLCASSLDIDGYTFGSGTRLTVV.

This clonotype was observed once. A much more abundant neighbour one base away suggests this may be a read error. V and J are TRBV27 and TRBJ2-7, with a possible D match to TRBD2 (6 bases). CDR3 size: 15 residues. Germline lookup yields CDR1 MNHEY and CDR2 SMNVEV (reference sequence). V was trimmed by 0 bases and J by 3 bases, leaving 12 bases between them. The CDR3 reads CASSLSVGGIYEQYF. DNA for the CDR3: TGTGCCAGCAGTTTATCGGTCGGCGGGATCTACGAGCAGTACTTC.

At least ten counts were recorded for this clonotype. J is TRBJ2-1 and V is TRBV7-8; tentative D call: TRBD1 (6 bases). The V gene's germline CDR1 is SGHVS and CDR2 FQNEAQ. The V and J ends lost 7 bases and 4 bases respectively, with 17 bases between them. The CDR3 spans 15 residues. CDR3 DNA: TGTGCCAGCACCAACGGGCGGACAGATTACAATGAGCAGTTCTTC. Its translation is CASTNGRTDYNEQFF.

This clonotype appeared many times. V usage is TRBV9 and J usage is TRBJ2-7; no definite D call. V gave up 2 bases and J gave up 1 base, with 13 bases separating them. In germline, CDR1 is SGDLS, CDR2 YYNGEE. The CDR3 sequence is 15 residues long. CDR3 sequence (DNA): TGTGCCAGCAGCGTTGGGGAATTGGGGTCCTACGAGCAGTACTTC. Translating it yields CASSVGELGSYEQYF.

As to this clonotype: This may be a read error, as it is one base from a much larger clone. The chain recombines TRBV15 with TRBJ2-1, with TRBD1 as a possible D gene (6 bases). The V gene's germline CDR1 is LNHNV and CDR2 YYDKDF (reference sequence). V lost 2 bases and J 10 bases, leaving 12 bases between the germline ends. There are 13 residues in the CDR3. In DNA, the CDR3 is TGTGCCACCAGCAGAAATAAGGGGGAAGAGCAGTTCTTC. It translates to CATSRNKGEEQFF.

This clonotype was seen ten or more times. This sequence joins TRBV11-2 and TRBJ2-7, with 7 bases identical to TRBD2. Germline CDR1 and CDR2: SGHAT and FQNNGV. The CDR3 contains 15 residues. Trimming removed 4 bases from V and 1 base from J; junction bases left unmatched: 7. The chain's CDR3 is CASSSIASGSYEQYF. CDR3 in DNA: TGTGCCAGCAGCTCGATCGCTAGCGGTTCCTACGAGCAGTACTTC.

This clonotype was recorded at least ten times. CDR3 DNA: TGTGCCAGCAGTCTCCCGGACAGGGCCGAGCAGTACTTC. Translating it yields CASSLPDRAEQYF. The chain recombines TRBV2 with TRBJ2-7; the match to TRBD1 covers 8 bases. Germline V gives CDR1 SNHLY, CDR2 FYNNEI. V shed 5 bases, J shed 6 bases, and the junction held 6 bases outside the gene matches. The CDR3 has 13 residues.

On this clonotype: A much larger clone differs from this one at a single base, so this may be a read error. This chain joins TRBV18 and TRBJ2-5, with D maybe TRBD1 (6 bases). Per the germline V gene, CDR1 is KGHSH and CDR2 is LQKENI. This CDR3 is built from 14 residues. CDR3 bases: TGTGCCAGCTCACCAGGGACATCACAAGGGACCCAGTACTTC. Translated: CASSPGTSQGTQYF.

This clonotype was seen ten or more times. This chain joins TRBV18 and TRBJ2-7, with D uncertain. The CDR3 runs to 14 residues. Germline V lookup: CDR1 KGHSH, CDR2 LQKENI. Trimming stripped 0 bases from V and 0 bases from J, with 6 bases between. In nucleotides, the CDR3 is TGTGCCAGCTCACCACCGTCCTTCTCCTACGAGCAGTACTTC. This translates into CASSPPSFSYEQYF.

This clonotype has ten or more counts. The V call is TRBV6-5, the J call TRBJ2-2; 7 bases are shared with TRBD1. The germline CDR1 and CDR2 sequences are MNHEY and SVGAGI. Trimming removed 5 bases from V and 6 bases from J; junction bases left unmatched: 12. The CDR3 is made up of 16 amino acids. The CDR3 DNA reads TGTGCCAGCAGTCGGCCCTCCCACAGGGGCCCCGGGGAGCTGTTTTTT. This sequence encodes CASSRPSHRGPGELFF.

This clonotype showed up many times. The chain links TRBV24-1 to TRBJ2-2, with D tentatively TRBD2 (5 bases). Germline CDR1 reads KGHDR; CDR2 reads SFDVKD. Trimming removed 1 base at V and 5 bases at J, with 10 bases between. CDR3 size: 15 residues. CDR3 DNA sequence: TGTGCCACCAGTGATTTCGGGGTTGAGACCGGGGAGCTGTTTTTT. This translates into CATSDFGVETGELFF.

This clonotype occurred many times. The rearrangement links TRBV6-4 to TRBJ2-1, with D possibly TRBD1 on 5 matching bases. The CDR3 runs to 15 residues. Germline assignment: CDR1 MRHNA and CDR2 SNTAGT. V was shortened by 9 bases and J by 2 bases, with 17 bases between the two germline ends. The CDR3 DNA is TGTGCCAGTCCCTTTAACAGGTGCCCCTACAATGAGCAGTTCTTC. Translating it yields CASPFNRCPYNEQFF.

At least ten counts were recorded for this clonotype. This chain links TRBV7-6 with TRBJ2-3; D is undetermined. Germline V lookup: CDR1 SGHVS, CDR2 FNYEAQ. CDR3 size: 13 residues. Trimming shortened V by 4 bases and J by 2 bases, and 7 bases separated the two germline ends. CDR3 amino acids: CASSSRYTDTQYF. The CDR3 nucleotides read TGTGCCAGCAGCTCCAGATACACAGATACGCAGTATTTT.

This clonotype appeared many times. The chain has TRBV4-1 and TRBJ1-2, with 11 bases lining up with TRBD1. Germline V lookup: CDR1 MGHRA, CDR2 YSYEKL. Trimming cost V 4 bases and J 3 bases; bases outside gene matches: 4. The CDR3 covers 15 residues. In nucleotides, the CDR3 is TGCGCCAGCAGCCGAGGGGGACAGGGGGACTATGGCTACACCTTC. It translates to CASSRGGQGDYGYTF.

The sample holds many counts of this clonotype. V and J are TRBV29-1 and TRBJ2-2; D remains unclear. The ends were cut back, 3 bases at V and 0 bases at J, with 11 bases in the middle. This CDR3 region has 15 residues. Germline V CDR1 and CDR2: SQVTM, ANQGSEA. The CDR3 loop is CSVERDKSNTGELFF. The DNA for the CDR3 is TGCAGCGTTGAGCGTGACAAGTCGAACACCGGGGAGCTGTTTTTT.

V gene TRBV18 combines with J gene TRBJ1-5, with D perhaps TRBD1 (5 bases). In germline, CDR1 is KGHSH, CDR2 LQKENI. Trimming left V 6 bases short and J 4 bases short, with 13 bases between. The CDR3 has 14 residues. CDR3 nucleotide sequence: TGTGCCAGCTCCCCAGGGTTGGGGAATCAGCCCCAGCATTTT. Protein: CASSPGLGNQPQHF.

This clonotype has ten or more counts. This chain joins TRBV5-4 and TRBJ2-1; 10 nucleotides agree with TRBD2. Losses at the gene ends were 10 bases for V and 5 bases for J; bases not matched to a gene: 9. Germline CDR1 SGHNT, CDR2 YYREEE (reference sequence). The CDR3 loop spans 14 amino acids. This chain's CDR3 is CAGLAGTSDNEQFF. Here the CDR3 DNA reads TGTGCCGGCTTAGCCGGGACTAGCGACAATGAGCAGTTCTTC.

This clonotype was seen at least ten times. In DNA form, the CDR3 reads TGTGCCATCAGCGATGGGACAGCCACAGATACGCAGTATTTT. Translating gives CAISDGTATDTQYF. The V call is TRBV10-3, the J call TRBJ2-3; TRBD1 matches at 7 bases. Per germline, CDR1 ENHRY and CDR2 SYGVKD. V was pared by 6 bases and J by 2 bases, with 5 bases of the junction left unmatched. The CDR3 spans 14 residues.

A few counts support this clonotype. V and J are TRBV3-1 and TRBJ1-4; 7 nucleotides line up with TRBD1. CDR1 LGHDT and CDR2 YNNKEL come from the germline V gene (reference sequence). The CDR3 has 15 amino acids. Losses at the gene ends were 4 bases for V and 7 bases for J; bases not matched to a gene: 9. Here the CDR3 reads CASSPIQGEGEKLFF. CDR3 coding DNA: TGTGCCAGCAGCCCGATCCAGGGGGAGGGTGAAAAACTGTTTTTT.

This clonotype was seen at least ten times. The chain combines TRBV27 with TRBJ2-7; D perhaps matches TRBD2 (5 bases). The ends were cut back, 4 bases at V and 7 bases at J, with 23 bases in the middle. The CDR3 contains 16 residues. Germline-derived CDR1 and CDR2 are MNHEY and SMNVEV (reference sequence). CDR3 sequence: CASSSLGPGVEVEQYF. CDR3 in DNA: TGTGCCAGCAGTTCCCTAGGGCCCGGGGTAGAAGTGGAGCAGTACTTC.

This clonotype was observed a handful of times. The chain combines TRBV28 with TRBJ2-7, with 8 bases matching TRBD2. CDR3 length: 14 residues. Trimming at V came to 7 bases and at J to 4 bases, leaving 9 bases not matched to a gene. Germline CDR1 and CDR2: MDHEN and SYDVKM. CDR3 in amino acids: CASTPAGVAYEQYF. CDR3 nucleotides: TGTGCCAGCACCCCAGCGGGAGTAGCGTACGAGCAGTACTTC.

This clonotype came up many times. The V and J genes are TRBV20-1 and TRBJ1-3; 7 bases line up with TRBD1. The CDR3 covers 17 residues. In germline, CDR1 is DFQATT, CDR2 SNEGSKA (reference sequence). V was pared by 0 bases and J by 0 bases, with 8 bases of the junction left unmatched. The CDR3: CSARDRQGYPSGNTIYF. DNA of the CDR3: TGCAGTGCTAGAGACCGACAGGGCTACCCCTCTGGAAACACCATATATTTT.

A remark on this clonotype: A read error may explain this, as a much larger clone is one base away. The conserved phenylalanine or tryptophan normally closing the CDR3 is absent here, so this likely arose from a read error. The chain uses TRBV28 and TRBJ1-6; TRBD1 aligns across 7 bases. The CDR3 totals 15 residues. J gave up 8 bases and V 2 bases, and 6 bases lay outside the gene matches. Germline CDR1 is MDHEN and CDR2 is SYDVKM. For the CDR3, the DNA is TGTGCCAGCAGTTTACAGGGGGGGGTGTATTCACCCCTCCACCTT. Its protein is CASSLQGGVYSPLHL.